These 2 T cell receptor beta chains came from one sample sequenced in a study of low-dose radiotherapy and immunotherapy resistance in tumors. Specified time point: before trial treatment. Alpha and beta chains were covered, as first-strand cDNA relied on TRAV- and TRBV-specific primers. TCRs were amplified for approximately 22 PCR cycles with a constant-region primer and V-primer adapter. TCRdb re-called the reads through MiXCR, storing one row per CDR3 protein. This table holds around 80,000 distinct CDR3 sequences, over 15% found once. This specimen consisted of PBMCs, obtained before treatment. The receptors shown here come from a male donor with prostate cancer.

This clonotype has a count of ten or more. V gene TRBV5-5 combines with J gene TRBJ2-4; 8 positions match TRBD1. V shed 1 base and J 5 bases; nucleotides not matched to a gene: 5. The CDR3 runs 15 residues. Looked up from germline, CDR1 is SGHKS and CDR2 is YYEKEE (reference sequence). The CDR3 DNA reads TGTGCCAGCAGCTTGTCAGGGGGCTTGGAAAACATTCAGTACTTC. The encoded protein is CASSLSGGLENIQYF.

This clonotype was seen many times. The chain carries TRBV6-2 or TRBV6-3 and TRBJ2-7; TRBD1 matches 8 bases. CDR1 and CDR2 (germline): MNHEY, SVGEGT. J gave up 4 bases and V 4 bases, and 15 bases lay outside the gene matches. This CDR3 is built from 17 residues. The CDR3: CASSSSPPGQVIYEQYF. As DNA, the CDR3 is TGTGCCAGCAGTTCCAGTCCCCCGGGACAGGTGATTTACGAGCAGTACTTC.